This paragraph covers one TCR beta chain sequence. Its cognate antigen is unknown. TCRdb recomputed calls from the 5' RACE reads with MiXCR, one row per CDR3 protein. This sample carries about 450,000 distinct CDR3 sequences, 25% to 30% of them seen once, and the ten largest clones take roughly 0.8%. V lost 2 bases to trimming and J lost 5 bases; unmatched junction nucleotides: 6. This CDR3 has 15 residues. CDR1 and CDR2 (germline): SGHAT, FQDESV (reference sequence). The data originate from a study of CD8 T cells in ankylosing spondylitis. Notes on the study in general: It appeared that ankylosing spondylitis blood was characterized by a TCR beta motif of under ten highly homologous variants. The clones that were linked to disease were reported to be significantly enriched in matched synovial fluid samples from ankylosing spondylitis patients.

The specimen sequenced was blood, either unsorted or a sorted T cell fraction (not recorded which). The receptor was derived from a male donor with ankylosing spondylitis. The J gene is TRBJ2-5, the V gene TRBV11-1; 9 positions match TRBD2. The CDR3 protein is CASSLTSGFGETQYF. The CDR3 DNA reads TGTGCCAGCAGCTTAACTAGCGGGTTCGGGGAGACCCAGTACTTC.